This is a list of T cell receptor beta chains from one sample in a study of T cell responses to AZD1222 COVID-19 vaccine. Produced via immunoSEQ multiplex PCR; TCRdb's table is partial and in-frame only. The table has about 160,000 clones, 90% seen once. The sequences come from peripheral blood, collected on day 0 of AZD1222 vaccination. The receptor set was obtained from an adult in good health. The CDR3 runs from the conserved cysteine through the conserved F or W. Fields, in order: V gene, clone size, D gene, J gene, CDR3 DNA, CDR3 protein. D genes are given only for firm matches. Size is stated for part of the rows, as once, few or many counts, or as a class when the clone is expanded.

V: TRBV9; size: NA; D: NA; J: TRBJ2-7; DNA: TGTGCCAGCAGCGTAGGCGAAAGGGGCTACGAGCAGTACTTC; CDR3: CASSVGERGYEQYF
V: TRBV7-3; size: NA; D: NA; J: TRBJ2-2; DNA: TGTGCCAGCAGCTTAACAGGCACCGGGGAGCTGTTTTTT; CDR3: CASSLTGTGELFF
V: TRBV9; size: NA; D: NA; J: TRBJ1-5; DNA: TGTGCCAGCCAGGACAGCCGAAGGCAGCCCCAGCATTTT; CDR3: CASQDSRRQPQHF
V: TRBV7-8; size: NA; D: NA; J: TRBJ1-2; DNA: TGTGCCAGCAGCTTCTTTGGGCGAGGGGGTGGCTACACCTTC; CDR3: CASSFFGRGGGYTF
V: TRBV18; size: NA; D: NA; J: TRBJ2-5; DNA: TGTGCCAGCTCACCACCGGGGCTCCAAGAGACCCAGTACTTC; CDR3: CASSPPGLQETQYF
V: TRBV6-2/TRBV6-3; size: NA; D: NA; J: TRBJ1-1; DNA: TGTGCCAGCAGCCTATATGGGGGCCTCGTTGGCACTGAAGCTTTCTTT; CDR3: CASSLYGGLVGTEAFF
V: TRBV4-1; size: NA; D: NA; J: TRBJ1-1; DNA: TGCGCCAGCAGCCAAGTAGGGAGGGAAGTACGTAGGAACACTGAAGCTTTCTTT; CDR3: CASSQVGREVRRNTEAFF
V: TRBV7-2; size: NA; D: NA; J: TRBJ1-5; DNA: TGTGCCAGCAGCTTAGGGACAGCCAGCAATCAGCCCCAGCATTTT; CDR3: CASSLGTASNQPQHF
V: TRBV5-4; size: NA; D: NA; J: TRBJ2-7; DNA: TGTGCCAGCAGCCGCGACAGATTTGGCGAGCAGTACTTC; CDR3: CASSRDRFGEQYF
V: TRBV7-8; size: NA; D: NA; J: TRBJ1-4; DNA: TGTGCCAGCAGCTCACTATATAGGACTAATGAAAAACTGTTTTTT; CDR3: CASSSLYRTNEKLFF
V: TRBV30; size: NA; D: NA; J: TRBJ1-6; DNA: TGTGCCTTTAGCTCCTATAATTCACCCCTCCACTTT; CDR3: CAFSSYNSPLHF
V: TRBV29-1; size: NA; D: NA; J: TRBJ1-4; DNA: TGCAGCGTGACGGGGGACGATGCAACTAATGAAAAACTGTTTTTT; CDR3: CSVTGDDATNEKLFF
V: TRBV5-1; size: NA; D: TRBD1; J: TRBJ1-1; DNA: TGCGCCAGCAGGTCGGACAGGGTCCCTGAAGCTTTCTTT; CDR3: CASRSDRVPEAFF
V: TRBV11-1; size: NA; D: NA; J: TRBJ2-3; DNA: TGTGCCAGCAGCTTGGTATGGCCCCTGGATACGCAGTATTTT; CDR3: CASSLVWPLDTQYF
V: TRBV6-2/TRBV6-3; size: NA; D: TRBD1; J: TRBJ1-5; DNA: TGTGCCAGCAGTCTCAGGGGGCGGTTATCCAATCAGCCCCAGCATTTT; CDR3: CASSLRGRLSNQPQHF
V: TRBV5-4; size: NA; D: TRBD1; J: TRBJ2-1; DNA: TGTGCCAGCAGCCGACAGGGGGCGGTGAGGGACAATGGGCAGTTCTTC; CDR3: CASSRQGAVRDNGQFF
V: TRBV20-1; size: NA; D: NA; J: TRBJ2-7; DNA: TGCAGTGCTAGTATACAGGCGAGCTCCTACGAGCAGTACTTC; CDR3: CSASIQASSYEQYF
V: TRBV2; size: NA; D: TRBD2; J: TRBJ2-3; DNA: TGTGCCAGCACCCTGGGAGCGGGGGGGTACACAGATACGCAGTATTTT; CDR3: CASTLGAGGYTDTQYF
V: TRBV7-2; size: NA; D: NA; J: TRBJ2-3; DNA: TGTGCCAGCAGCTTAAGCAGTGAATACACAGACACAGATACGCAGTATTTT; CDR3: CASSLSSEYTDTDTQYF
V: TRBV4-2; size: NA; D: TRBD1; J: TRBJ1-3; DNA: TGTGCCAGCAGCCAAGCCCTAGGGCAGGGGGCAACTGGAAACACCATATATTTT; CDR3: CASSQALGQGATGNTIYF
V: TRBV3-1/TRBV3-2; size: NA; D: TRBD2; J: TRBJ2-1; DNA: TGTGCCAGCAGCCAAGCTAGCGGACCTACCTCCTACAATGAGCAGTTCTTC; CDR3: CASSQASGPTSYNEQFF
V: TRBV30; size: NA; D: TRBD1; J: TRBJ1-4; DNA: TGTGCCTGGAGTTCGGACAGGGGGCGAGAAAAACTGTTTTTT; CDR3: CAWSSDRGREKLFF
V: TRBV2; size: NA; D: TRBD1; J: TRBJ2-7; DNA: TGTGCCAGCAGTGACCTCCGACGGGACAGGACCTACGAGCAGTACTTC; CDR3: CASSDLRRDRTYEQYF
V: TRBV19; size: many; D: NA; J: TRBJ2-2; DNA: TGTGCCAGTAGGGGACTCTCGAACACCGGGGAGCTGTTTTTT; CDR3: CASRGLSNTGELFF
V: TRBV4-1; size: few; D: NA; J: TRBJ1-5; DNA: TGCGCCAGCAGCCAGGATGGGGCATCTCAGCCCCAGCATTTT; CDR3: CASSQDGASQPQHF
V: TRBV27; size: NA; D: TRBD1; J: TRBJ2-7; DNA: TGTGCCGTAGGAAGGGGGCCGAGGGAGCAGTACTTC; CDR3: CAVGRGPREQYF
V: TRBV27; size: NA; D: TRBD1; J: TRBJ1-2; DNA: TGTGCCAGCAGTCTGACAGGGGGCGGTGGCTACACCTTC; CDR3: CASSLTGGGGYTF
V: TRBV5-1; size: NA; D: NA; J: TRBJ2-5; DNA: TGCGCCAGCAGGGAGGAGACCCAGTACTTC; CDR3: CASREETQYF
V: TRBV19; size: NA; D: NA; J: TRBJ1-5; DNA: TGTGCCAGTAGTATCAGGGGCCCGGGGAATCAGCCCCAGCATTTT; CDR3: CASSIRGPGNQPQHF
V: TRBV27; size: NA; D: NA; J: TRBJ1-5; DNA: TGTGCCAGCAGTGCGTCCCAGGTCAATCAGCCCCAGCATTTT; CDR3: CASSASQVNQPQHF
V: TRBV5-1; size: NA; D: NA; J: TRBJ2-7; DNA: TGCGCCAGCAGCTTGTCCAACGAGCAGTACTTC; CDR3: CASSLSNEQYF
V: TRBV18; size: NA; D: NA; J: TRBJ2-7; DNA: TGTGCCAGCTCACCACCGAGTCTGGGGATTGGAGCCTACGAGCAGTACTTC; CDR3: CASSPPSLGIGAYEQYF
V: TRBV11-2; size: NA; D: NA; J: TRBJ2-1; DNA: TGTGCCAGCAGCTCGGCTAGCGCCTACAATGAGCAGTTCTTC; CDR3: CASSSASAYNEQFF
V: TRBV6-5; size: NA; D: NA; J: TRBJ1-1; DNA: TGTGCCAGCAGTTACTCGAGGAGGGGGAACACTGAAGCTTTCTTT; CDR3: CASSYSRRGNTEAFF
V: TRBV19; size: NA; D: TRBD1; J: TRBJ2-7; DNA: TGTGCCAGTCGTACCGGGACAGGGTCCTACGAGCAGTACTTC; CDR3: CASRTGTGSYEQYF
V: TRBV4-3; size: once; D: NA; J: TRBJ1-2; DNA: TGCGCCAGCAGCCAGAGGACAGCCACTGCCTTTACTAACTATGGCTACACCTTC; CDR3: CASSQRTATAFTNYGYTF
V: TRBV24-1; size: NA; D: NA; J: TRBJ2-7; DNA: TGTGCCACCGGGGGGACGAGTCCTCCCTACGAGCAGTACTTC; CDR3: CATGGTSPPYEQYF
V: TRBV5-6; size: once; D: NA; J: TRBJ2-5; DNA: TGTGCCAGCAGCTTGTCAGGGGCCGGAGAGACCCAGTACTTC; CDR3: CASSLSGAGETQYF
V: TRBV5-6; size: NA; D: NA; J: TRBJ2-7; DNA: TGTGCCAGCAGCTCGGGACCCGGACGGGAGCAGTACTTC; CDR3: CASSSGPGREQYF
V: TRBV5-6; size: NA; D: TRBD1; J: TRBJ2-7; DNA: TGTGCCAGCAGCTTGGGTCAGGGGGCCTACGAGCAGTACTTC; CDR3: CASSLGQGAYEQYF
V: TRBV5-4; size: NA; D: NA; J: TRBJ2-1; DNA: TGTGCCAGCAGCTTCCCGCGGGGTACTACGGATGAGCAGTTCTTC; CDR3: CASSFPRGTTDEQFF
V: TRBV11-1; size: NA; D: NA; J: TRBJ2-2; DNA: TGTGCCAGCAGCTTATTTTTGACCGGGGAGCTGTTTTTT; CDR3: CASSLFLTGELFF
V: TRBV12-5; size: few; D: TRBD2; J: TRBJ2-3; DNA: TGTGCTAGTAAGGGACTAGCGGGGTGGACGCAGTATTTT; CDR3: CASKGLAGWTQYF
V: TRBV5-1; size: NA; D: NA; J: TRBJ2-5; DNA: TGCGCCAGCAGCTTGGGCGGGGCAGATCAAGAGACCCAGTACTTC; CDR3: CASSLGGADQETQYF
V: TRBV27; size: NA; D: TRBD1; J: TRBJ1-5; DNA: TGTGCCAGCAGTCTCGGTTCCGGGACAGGGTTTCAGCCCCAGCATTTT; CDR3: CASSLGSGTGFQPQHF
V: TRBV28; size: NA; D: NA; J: TRBJ1-5; DNA: TGTGCCAGCACCGTGGACAGCATCAATCAGCCCCAGCATTTT; CDR3: CASTVDSINQPQHF
V: TRBV28; size: NA; D: NA; J: TRBJ2-2; DNA: TGTGCCAGCAGTTTGCCCAGGGTGGGGGAGCTGTTTTTT; CDR3: CASSLPRVGELFF
V: TRBV30; size: NA; D: NA; J: TRBJ1-6; DNA: TGTGCCTGGAGTACCCGGGACAAGAATTCACCCCTCCACTTT; CDR3: CAWSTRDKNSPLHF
V: TRBV7-2; size: NA; D: TRBD2; J: TRBJ2-3; DNA: TGTGCCAGCAGCCGGAGACTAGCGGGGGGTGGCACAGATACGCAGTATTTT; CDR3: CASSRRLAGGGTDTQYF
V: TRBV7-8; size: NA; D: NA; J: TRBJ1-5; DNA: TGTGCCAGCAGTTCCACGGGGGAGTGGAGCAATCAGCCCCAGCATTTT; CDR3: CASSSTGEWSNQPQHF
V: TRBV5-1; size: NA; D: TRBD2; J: TRBJ2-2; DNA: TGCGCCAGCAGCCGGACTAGCGGGGGACGCAGCGGGGAGCTGTTTTTT; CDR3: CASSRTSGGRSGELFF
V: TRBV18; size: NA; D: NA; J: TRBJ2-6; DNA: TGTGCCAGCTCAGGATTCGGAGGGGTCTCTGGGGCCAACGTCCTGACTTTC; CDR3: CASSGFGGVSGANVLTF
V: TRBV9; size: NA; D: NA; J: TRBJ1-2; DNA: TGTGCCAGCAGCGCACAGGGTTTTGGCTACACCTTC; CDR3: CASSAQGFGYTF
V: TRBV11-3; size: NA; D: NA; J: TRBJ1-3; DNA: TGTGCCAGCAGCTTAACCCTCGGCCCGAGGTCCTCCGGAAACACCATATATTTT; CDR3: CASSLTLGPRSSGNTIYF